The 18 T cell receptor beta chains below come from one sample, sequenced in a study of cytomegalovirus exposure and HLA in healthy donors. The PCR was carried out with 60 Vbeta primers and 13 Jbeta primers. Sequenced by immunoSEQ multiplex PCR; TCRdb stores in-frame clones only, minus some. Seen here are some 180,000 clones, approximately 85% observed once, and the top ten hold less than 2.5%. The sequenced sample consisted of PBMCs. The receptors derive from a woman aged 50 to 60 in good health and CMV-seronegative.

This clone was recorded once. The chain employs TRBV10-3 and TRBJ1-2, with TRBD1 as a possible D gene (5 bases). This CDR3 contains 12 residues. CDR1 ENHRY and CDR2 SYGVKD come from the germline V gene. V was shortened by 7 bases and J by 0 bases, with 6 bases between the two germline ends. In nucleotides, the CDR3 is TGTGCCATCACGGACACTAACTATGGCTACACCTTC. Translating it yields CAITDTNYGYTF.

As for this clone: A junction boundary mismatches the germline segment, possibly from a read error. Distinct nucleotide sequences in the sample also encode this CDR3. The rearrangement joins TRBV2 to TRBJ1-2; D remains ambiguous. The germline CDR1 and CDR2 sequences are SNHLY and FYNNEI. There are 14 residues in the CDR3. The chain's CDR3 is CASSASGNRLSYTF. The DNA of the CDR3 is TGCGCCAGCAGTGCCTCCGGAAACAGATTGAGCTACACCTTC.

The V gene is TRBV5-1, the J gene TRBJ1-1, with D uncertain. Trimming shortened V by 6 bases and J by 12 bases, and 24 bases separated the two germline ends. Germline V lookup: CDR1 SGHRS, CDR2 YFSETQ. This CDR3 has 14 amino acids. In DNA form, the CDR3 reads TGCGCCAGCAACCCCCTAGTTCGAGGGTCGGAATCTTTCTTT. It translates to CASNPLVRGSESFF. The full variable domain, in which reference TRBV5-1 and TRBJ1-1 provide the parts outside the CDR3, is KAGVTQTPRYLIKTRGQQVTLSCSPISGHRSVSWYQQTPGQGLQFLFEYFSETQRNKGNFPGRFSGRQFSNSRSEMNVSTLELGDSALYLCASNPLVRGSESFFGQGTRLTVV.

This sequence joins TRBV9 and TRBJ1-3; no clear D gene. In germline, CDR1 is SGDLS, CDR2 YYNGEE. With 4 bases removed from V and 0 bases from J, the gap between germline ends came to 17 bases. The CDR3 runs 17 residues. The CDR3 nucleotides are TGTGCCAGCAGCATCCCCCCTTTACCGAGCTCTGGAAACACCATATATTTT. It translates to CASSIPPLPSSGNTIYF.

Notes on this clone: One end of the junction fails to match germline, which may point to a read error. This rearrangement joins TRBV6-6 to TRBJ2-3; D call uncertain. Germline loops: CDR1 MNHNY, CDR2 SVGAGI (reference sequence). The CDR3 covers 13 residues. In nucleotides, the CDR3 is TGTGCCAGCAGTTACCAACCCACATATACGCAGTATTTT. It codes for CASSYQPTYTQYF.

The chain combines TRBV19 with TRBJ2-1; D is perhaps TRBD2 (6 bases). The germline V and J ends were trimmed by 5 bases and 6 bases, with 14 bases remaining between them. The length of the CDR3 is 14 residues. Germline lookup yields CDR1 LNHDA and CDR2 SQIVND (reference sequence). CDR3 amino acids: CASSPRPGGNEQFF. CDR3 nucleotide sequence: TGTGCCAGTAGTCCTAGACCCGGGGGCAATGAGCAGTTCTTC.

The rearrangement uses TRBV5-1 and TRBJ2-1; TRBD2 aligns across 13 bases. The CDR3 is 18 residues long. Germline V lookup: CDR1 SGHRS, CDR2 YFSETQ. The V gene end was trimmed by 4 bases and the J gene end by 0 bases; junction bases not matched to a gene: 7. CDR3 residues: CASSPSGTSGISYNEQFF. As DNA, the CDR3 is TGCGCCAGCAGCCCATCCGGGACTAGCGGGATCTCCTACAATGAGCAGTTCTTC.

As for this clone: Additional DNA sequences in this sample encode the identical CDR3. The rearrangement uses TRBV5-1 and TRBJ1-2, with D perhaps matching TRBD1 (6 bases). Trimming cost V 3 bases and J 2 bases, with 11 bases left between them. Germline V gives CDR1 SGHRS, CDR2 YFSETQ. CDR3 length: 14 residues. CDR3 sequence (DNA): TGCGCCAGCAGCTCAAAACAGGGCAACTATGGCTACACCTTC. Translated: CASSSKQGNYGYTF.

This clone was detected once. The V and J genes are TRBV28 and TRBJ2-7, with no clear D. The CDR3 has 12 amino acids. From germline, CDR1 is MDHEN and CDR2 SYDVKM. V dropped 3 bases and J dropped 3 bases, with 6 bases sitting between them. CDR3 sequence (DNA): TGTGCCAGCAGTTTCCCTTTCTACGAGCAGTACTTC. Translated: CASSFPFYEQYF.

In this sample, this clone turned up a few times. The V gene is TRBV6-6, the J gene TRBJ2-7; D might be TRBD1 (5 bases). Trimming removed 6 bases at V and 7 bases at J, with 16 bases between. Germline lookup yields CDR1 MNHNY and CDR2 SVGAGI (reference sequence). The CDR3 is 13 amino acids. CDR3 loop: CASRLVGAEEQYF. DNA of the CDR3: TGTGCCAGCAGATTAGTAGGGGCGGAAGAGCAGTACTTC.

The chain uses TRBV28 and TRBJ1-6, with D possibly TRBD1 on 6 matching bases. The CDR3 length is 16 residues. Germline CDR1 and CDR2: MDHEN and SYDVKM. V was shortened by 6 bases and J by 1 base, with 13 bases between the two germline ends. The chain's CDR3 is CASRPQGLSYNSPLHF. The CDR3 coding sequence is TGTGCCAGCAGACCGCAGGGGTTGTCCTATAATTCACCCCTCCACTTT. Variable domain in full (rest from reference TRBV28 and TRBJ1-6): DVKVTQSSRYLVKRTGEKVFLECVQDMDHENMFWYRQDPGLGLRLIYFSYDVKMKEKGDIPEGYSVSREKKERFSLILESASTNQTSMYLCASRPQGLSYNSPLHFGNGTRLTVT.

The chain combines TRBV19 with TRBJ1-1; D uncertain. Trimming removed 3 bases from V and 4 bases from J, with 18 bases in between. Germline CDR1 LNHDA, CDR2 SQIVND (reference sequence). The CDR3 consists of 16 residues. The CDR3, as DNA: TGTGCCAGTAGTATCGGAGGTCGGGGTGAGGGCACTGAAGCTTTCTTT. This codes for CASSIGGRGEGTEAFF.

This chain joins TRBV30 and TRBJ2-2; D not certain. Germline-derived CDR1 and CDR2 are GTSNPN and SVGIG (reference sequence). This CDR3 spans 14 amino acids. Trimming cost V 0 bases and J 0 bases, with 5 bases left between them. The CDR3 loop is CAWSVSPNTGELFF. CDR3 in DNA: TGTGCCTGGAGTGTTTCTCCGAACACCGGGGAGCTGTTTTTT.

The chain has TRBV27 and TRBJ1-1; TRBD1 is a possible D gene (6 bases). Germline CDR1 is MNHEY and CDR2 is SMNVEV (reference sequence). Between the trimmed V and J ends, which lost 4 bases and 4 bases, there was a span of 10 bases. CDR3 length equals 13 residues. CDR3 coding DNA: TGTGCCAGCAGTTGGCAGGGGAGCACTGAAGCTTTCTTT. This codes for CASSWQGSTEAFF.

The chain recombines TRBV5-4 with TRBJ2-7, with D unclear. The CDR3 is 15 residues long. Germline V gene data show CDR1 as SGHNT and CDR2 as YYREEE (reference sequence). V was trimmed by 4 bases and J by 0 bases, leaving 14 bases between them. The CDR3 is CASSLAARSSYEQYF. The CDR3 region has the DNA TGTGCCAGCAGCCTTGCGGCGAGAAGCTCCTACGAGCAGTACTTC.

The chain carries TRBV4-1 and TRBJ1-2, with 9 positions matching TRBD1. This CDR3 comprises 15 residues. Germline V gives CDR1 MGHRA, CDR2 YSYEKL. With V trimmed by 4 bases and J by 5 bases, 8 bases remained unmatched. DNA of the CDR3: TGCGCCAGCAGCCTATGGGACAGGGTAGAGTATGGCTACACCTTC. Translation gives CASSLWDRVEYGYTF.

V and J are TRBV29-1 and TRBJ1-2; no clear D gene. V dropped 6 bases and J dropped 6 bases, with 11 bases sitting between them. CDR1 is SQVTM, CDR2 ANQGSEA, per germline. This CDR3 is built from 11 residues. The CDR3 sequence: CSVSDTNGYTF. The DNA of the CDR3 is TGCAGCGTCTCAGATACAAATGGCTACACCTTC.

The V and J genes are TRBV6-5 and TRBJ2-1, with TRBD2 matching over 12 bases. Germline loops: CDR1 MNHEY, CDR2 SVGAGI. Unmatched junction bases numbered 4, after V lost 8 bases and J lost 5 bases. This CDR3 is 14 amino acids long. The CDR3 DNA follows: TGTGCCAGCCGGACTAGCGGGGTCAACAATGAGCAGTTCTTC. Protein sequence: CASRTSGVNNEQFF.